The 26 T cell receptor beta chains below all came from one sample that was sequenced in a study of OX40 agonist ivuxolimab in advanced cancers. TCRdb keeps only in-frame clones here, not all; method: immunoSEQ multiplex PCR. The sample includes over 60,000 clones, around 88% of them seen just once. The starting material was CD4+ or CD8+ T cells sorted from blood, obtained in a trial of the OX40 agonist ivuxolimab. The receptor set was obtained from an adult with an advanced solid tumor such as melanoma, head and neck, liver or kidney cancer.

The chain is built from TRBV12-5 and TRBJ2-1, with D unclear. This CDR3 is 14 amino acids long. With 1 base removed from V and 5 bases from J, the gap between germline ends came to 9 bases. Looked up from germline, CDR1 is LGHNT and CDR2 is FRNRAP. CDR3 sequence (DNA): TGTGCTAGTGGTTTGGGAAGCGCAAACAATGAGCAGTTCTTC. Amino acid sequence: CASGLGSANNEQFF.

This chain uses TRBV25-1 with TRBJ1-1; no reliable D call. Germline V gene lookup returns CDR1 MGHDK and CDR2 SYGVNS. The CDR3 consists of 15 residues. Deletions cut 2 bases from V and 1 base from J, with 11 bases between. As DNA, the CDR3 is TGTGCCAGCAGTGAACAATTCGGGAGGAACACTGAAGCTTTCTTT. It is translated as CASSEQFGRNTEAFF.

The gene calls are TRBV4-3 and TRBJ2-6; D possibly corresponds to TRBD1 (5 bases). CDR3 length: 17 amino acids. The V and J ends lost 4 bases and 4 bases respectively, with 17 bases between them. The germline V gene encodes CDR1 LGHNA and CDR2 YSLEER. CDR3 DNA: TGCGCCAGCAGCCCGGACCTCCAGGGAATAGGGGCCAACGTCCTGACTTTC. It is translated as CASSPDLQGIGANVLTF.

This chain links TRBV5-4 with TRBJ1-2, with unresolved D. Trimming cost V 4 bases and J 4 bases, with 17 bases left between them. Germline V gene lookup returns CDR1 SGHNT and CDR2 YYREEE (reference sequence). The CDR3 covers 15 residues. CDR3: CASSQGPVASYGYTF. As DNA, the CDR3 is TGTGCCAGCAGCCAAGGCCCTGTTGCTAGCTATGGCTACACCTTC.

J is TRBJ2-3 and V is TRBV18; D remains unclear. This CDR3 has 14 amino acids. CDR1 and CDR2 from the germline V gene are KGHSH and LQKENI. Trimming left V 3 bases short and J 2 bases short, with 9 bases between. The CDR3 region is CASSPRLTTDTQYF. The CDR3 region has the DNA TGTGCCAGCTCACCGAGGCTTACCACAGATACGCAGTATTTT.

The chain combines TRBV7-2 with TRBJ2-7; 8 bases line up with TRBD2. V lost 2 bases and J lost 3; bases outside the gene matches: 15. The germline gives CDR1 SGHTA, CDR2 FQGNSA. The CDR3 length is 18 residues. The CDR3: CASSLTSGTRGRDYEQYF. CDR3 nucleotides: TGTGCCAGCAGCTTAACCTCCGGGACTAGGGGGAGGGACTACGAGCAGTACTTC.

The chain carries TRBV28 and TRBJ1-6, with no clear D. CDR1 and CDR2 from the germline V gene are MDHEN and SYDVKM. The germline V and J ends were trimmed by 3 bases and 5 bases, with 14 bases remaining between them. The CDR3 extends over 16 amino acids. CDR3 loop: CASSFASSINNSPLHF. CDR3 nucleotide sequence: TGTGCCAGCAGTTTTGCCTCCTCGATTAATAATTCACCCCTCCACTTT.

The chain links TRBV28 to TRBJ2-3; a weak D match, TRBD1 (6 bases). Trimming took off 6 bases at V and 3 bases at J, with 13 bases between the two ends. The CDR3 is made up of 14 amino acids. The germline gives CDR1 MDHEN, CDR2 SYDVKM. Written as DNA, the CDR3 is TGTGCCAGCAGCAGGGGAAGTAGGACAGATACGCAGTATTTT. As protein: CASSRGSRTDTQYF.

V usage is TRBV5-1 and J usage is TRBJ2-7; D may be TRBD2 (7 bases). The CDR3 spans 14 residues. The V end lost 0 bases, the J end lost 6 bases, and 13 bases lay between the germline ends. Germline lookup yields CDR1 SGHRS and CDR2 YFSETQ. The CDR3 spells CASSLGGGGSEQYF. In DNA form, the CDR3 reads TGCGCCAGCAGCTTGGGGGGCGGGGGCTCCGAGCAGTACTTC.

The chain has TRBV5-1 and TRBJ2-1, with 10 bases matching TRBD2. This CDR3 contains 15 residues. Trimming at V came to 0 bases and at J to 6 bases, leaving 3 bases not matched to a gene. Germline values: CDR1 SGHRS, CDR2 YFSETQ. The CDR3 coding sequence is TGCGCCAGCAGCTTGGATCTAGCGGGGGCCAATGAGCAGTTCTTC. Translation: CASSLDLAGANEQFF. The complete variable domain, with remaining parts taken from reference TRBV5-1 and TRBJ2-1, reads KAGVTQTPRYLIKTRGQQVTLSCSPISGHRSVSWYQQTPGQGLQFLFEYFSETQRNKGNFPGRFSGRQFSNSRSEMNVSTLELGDSALYLCASSLDLAGANEQFFGPGTRLTVL.

The chain uses TRBV4-3 and TRBJ1-5, with D uncertain. Per germline, CDR1 LGHNA and CDR2 YSLEER. V shed 4 bases and J shed 7 bases, with 14 bases lying between them. The CDR3 is 14 residues long. Here the CDR3 reads CASSRIRGSQPQHF. DNA of the CDR3: TGCGCCAGCAGCCGTATTCGAGGGAGCCAGCCCCAGCATTTT.

This sequence joins TRBV21-1 and TRBJ2-5; TRBD2 was called by the table and not checked on the DNA. The DNA end lines up better with TRBJ2-7; the J call may be wrong. TRBV21-1 is recorded as a pseudogene. The CDR3 is 18 residues long. The CDR3 here is CASSKGPGWSGRAYEQYF. CDR3 nucleotides: TGTGCCAGCAGCAAAGGTCCAGGGTGGAGCGGGAGGGCCTACGAGCAGTACTTC.

The V gene is TRBV4-1, the J gene TRBJ2-5, with D unclear. This CDR3 region has 15 residues. CDR1 is MGHRA, CDR2 YSYEKL, per germline. V was cut by 6 bases and J by 0 bases, with 14 bases left in between. The chain's CDR3 is CASRHTFRDQETQYF. CDR3 sequence (DNA): TGCGCCAGCAGACATACATTCCGTGACCAAGAGACCCAGTACTTC.

The chain employs TRBV19 and TRBJ1-2; a weak D match, TRBD1 (5 bases). V was cut by 0 bases and J by 1 base, with 12 bases left in between. Germline CDR1 reads LNHDA; CDR2 reads SQIVND (reference sequence). The CDR3 covers 16 residues. The CDR3 region has the DNA TGTGCCAGTAGTATAGACCCGGGACGGTATAACTATGGCTACACCTTC. Its translation: CASSIDPGRYNYGYTF.

This clone has a single count. The genes are TRBV5-4 and TRBJ1-3; maybe TRBD1 (6 bases). The CDR3 length is 17 residues. CDR1 is SGHNT and CDR2 is YYREEE in the germline V gene (reference sequence). V lost 0 bases, J lost 0 bases, and 13 bases lay in between. In nucleotides, the CDR3 is TGTGCCAGCAGCTTGGGGGGGCCAGCTCGCTCTGGAAACACCATATATTTT. Amino acid sequence: CASSLGGPARSGNTIYF. The complete variable domain, with remaining parts taken from reference TRBV5-4 and TRBJ1-3, reads ETGVTQSPTHLIKTRGQQVTLRCSSQSGHNTVSWYQQALGQGPQFIFQYYREEENGRGNFPPRFSGLQFPNYSSELNVNALELDDSALYLCASSLGGPARSGNTIYFGEGSWLTVV.

V usage is TRBV9 and J usage is TRBJ1-1; D gene uncertain. Germline V gene lookup returns CDR1 SGDLS and CDR2 YYNGEE. V dropped 1 base and J dropped 0 bases, with 7 bases sitting between them. The CDR3 loop spans 14 amino acids. The CDR3 loop is CASSVTAMNTEAFF. The CDR3 coding sequence is TGTGCCAGCAGCGTAACGGCTATGAACACTGAAGCTTTCTTT.

This sequence joins TRBV19 and TRBJ1-5; perhaps TRBD1 as D (6 bases). V lost 5 bases to trimming and J lost 6 bases, with 14 bases between them. The CDR3 totals 14 residues. The V gene's germline CDR1 is LNHDA and CDR2 SQIVND (reference sequence). The CDR3 loop reads CASSLKQGLQPQHF. CDR3 nucleotides: TGTGCCAGTAGTTTAAAACAGGGCCTTCAGCCCCAGCATTTT.

The gene calls are TRBV7-3 and TRBJ1-6; D may be TRBD1 (6 bases). The CDR3 runs to 14 residues. Trimming took 6 bases from V and 10 from J, leaving 16 bases between them. Per the germline V gene, CDR1 is SGHTA and CDR2 is FQGTGA. The CDR3 DNA follows: TGTGCCAGCAGAGATACAGGGCTGGGATCACCCCTCCACTTT. Protein product: CASRDTGLGSPLHF. The full variable domain, rest sourced from reference TRBV7-3 and TRBJ1-6, is GAGVSQTPSNKVTEKGKYVELRCDPISGHTALYWYRQSLGQGPEFLIYFQGTGAADDSGLPNDRFFAVRPEGSVSTLKIQRTERGDSAVYLCASRDTGLGSPLHFGNGTRLTVT.

This sequence joins TRBV30 and TRBJ2-4; the D is unclear. CDR1 and CDR2 from the germline V gene are GTSNPN and SVGIG (reference sequence). This CDR3 has 16 residues. V was shortened by 3 bases and J by 0 bases, with 15 bases between the two germline ends. The CDR3: CAWSGPTLLAKNIQYF. In DNA form, the CDR3 reads TGTGCCTGGAGCGGTCCCACGCTTCTAGCCAAAAACATTCAGTACTTC.

By share, this clone ranks as medium-sized (0.01 to 0.1%). The chain couples TRBV13 to TRBJ1-1; the match to TRBD1 covers 10 bases. The germline CDR1 and CDR2 sequences are PRHDT and FYEKMQ (reference sequence). Losses at the gene ends were 5 bases for V and 5 bases for J; bases not matched to a gene: 17. This CDR3 contains 18 residues. The CDR3 region is CASSRSGQGIEMLTEAFF. In nucleotides, the CDR3 is TGTGCCAGCAGCCGATCGGGACAGGGGATCGAAATGCTGACTGAAGCTTTCTTT.

CDR3 bases: TGCGCCAGCAGCCGAGGACAGGGGACCTACGAGCAGTACTTC. Its translation is CASSRGQGTYEQYF. V and J are TRBV5-1 and TRBJ2-7; TRBD1 agrees at 9 bases. This CDR3 spans 14 amino acids. Germline values: CDR1 SGHRS, CDR2 YFSETQ. The V gene end was trimmed by 4 bases and the J gene end by 2 bases; junction bases not matched to a gene: 4.

The chain uses TRBV4-3 and TRBJ1-3; a possible D gene is TRBD1 (6 bases). V lost 2 bases and J lost 0, with 17 bases in between. This CDR3 region has 18 residues. Per germline, CDR1 LGHNA and CDR2 YSLEER. CDR3 amino acids: CASSQLLKQGSSGNTIYF. As DNA, the CDR3 is TGCGCCAGCAGCCAACTTTTAAAACAGGGATCCTCTGGAAACACCATATATTTT.

This chain joins TRBV7-2 and TRBJ2-7; possibly TRBD1 for D (6 bases). Germline CDR1 is SGHTA and CDR2 is FQGNSA. V was trimmed by 2 bases and J by 7 bases, leaving 24 bases between them. The CDR3 is made up of 17 amino acids. The CDR3 nucleotides read TGTGCCAGCAGCTTATCCGAGGGGGTATATCCCTACGAGGAGCAGTACTTC. Translation: CASSLSEGVYPYEEQYF.

The V call is TRBV11-3, the J call TRBJ2-7; D call uncertain. The CDR3 sequence is 10 residues long. Trimming removed 5 bases at V and 6 bases at J, with 5 bases between. From germline, CDR1 is SGHNT and CDR2 YENEEA. CDR3 protein: CASSRREQYF. The CDR3 nucleotides read TGTGCCAGCAGCCGACGCGAGCAGTACTTC.

The chain is built from TRBV6-5 and TRBJ1-2; tentative D call: TRBD1 (5 bases). CDR3 size: 13 residues. Per the germline V gene, CDR1 is MNHEY and CDR2 is SVGAGI. Deletions cut 4 bases from V and 3 bases from J, with 9 bases between. The CDR3 DNA reads as TGTGCCAGCAGTTCCAGGGCGGACTATGGCTACACCTTC. This translates into CASSSRADYGYTF.

The genes are TRBV18 and TRBJ1-1, with no clear D. The CDR3 consists of 12 residues. Per germline, CDR1 KGHSH and CDR2 LQKENI. Trimming took 3 bases from V and 7 from J, leaving 9 bases between them. The CDR3 DNA sequence: TGTGCCAGCTCACCGGCAAGGGATGAAGCTTTCTTT. It codes for CASSPARDEAFF.